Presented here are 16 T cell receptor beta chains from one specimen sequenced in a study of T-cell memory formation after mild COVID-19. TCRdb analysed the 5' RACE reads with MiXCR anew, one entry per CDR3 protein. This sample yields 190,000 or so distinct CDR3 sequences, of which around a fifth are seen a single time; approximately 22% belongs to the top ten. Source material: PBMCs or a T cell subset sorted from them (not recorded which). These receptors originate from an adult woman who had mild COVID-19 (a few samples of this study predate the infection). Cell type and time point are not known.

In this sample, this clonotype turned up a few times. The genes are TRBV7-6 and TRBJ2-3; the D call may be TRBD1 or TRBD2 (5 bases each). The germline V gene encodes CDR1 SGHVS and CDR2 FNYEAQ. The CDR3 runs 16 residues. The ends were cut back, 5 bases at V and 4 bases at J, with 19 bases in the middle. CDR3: CASSPFLQAGADTQYF. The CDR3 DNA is TGTGCCAGCAGCCCTTTTCTACAGGCGGGCGCAGATACGCAGTATTTT.

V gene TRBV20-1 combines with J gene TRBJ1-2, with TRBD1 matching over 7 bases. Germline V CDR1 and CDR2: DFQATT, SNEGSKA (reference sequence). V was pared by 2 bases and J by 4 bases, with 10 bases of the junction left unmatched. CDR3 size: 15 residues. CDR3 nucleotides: TGCAGTGCTAGAATCTACGGGACAGACACCTATGGCTACACCTTC. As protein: CSARIYGTDTYGYTF.

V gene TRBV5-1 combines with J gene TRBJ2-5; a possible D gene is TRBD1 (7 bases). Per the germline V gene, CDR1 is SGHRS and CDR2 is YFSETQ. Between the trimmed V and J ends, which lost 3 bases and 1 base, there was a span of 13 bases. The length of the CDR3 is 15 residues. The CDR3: CASSWRDRLQETQYF. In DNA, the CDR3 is TGCGCCAGCAGCTGGAGGGACAGACTCCAAGAGACCCAGTACTTC.

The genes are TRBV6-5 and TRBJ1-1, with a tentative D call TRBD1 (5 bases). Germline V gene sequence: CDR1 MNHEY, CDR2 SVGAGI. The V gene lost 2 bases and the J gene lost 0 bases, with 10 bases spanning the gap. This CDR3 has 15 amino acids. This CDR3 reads CASSYGAGLNTEAFF. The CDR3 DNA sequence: TGTGCCAGCAGTTACGGGGCAGGGTTGAACACTGAAGCTTTCTTT.

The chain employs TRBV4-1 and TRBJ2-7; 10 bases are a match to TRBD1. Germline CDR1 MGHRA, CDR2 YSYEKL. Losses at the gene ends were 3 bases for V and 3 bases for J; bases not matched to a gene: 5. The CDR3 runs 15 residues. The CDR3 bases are TGCGCCAGCAGCCAGACCGGGACAGGGGACTACGAGCAGTACTTC. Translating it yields CASSQTGTGDYEQYF.

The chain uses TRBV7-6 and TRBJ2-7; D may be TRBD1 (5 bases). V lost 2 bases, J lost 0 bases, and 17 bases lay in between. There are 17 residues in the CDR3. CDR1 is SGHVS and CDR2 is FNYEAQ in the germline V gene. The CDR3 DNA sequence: TGTGCCAGCAGCTTATCTGCGTTACAGGAGAGCTCCTACGAGCAGTACTTC. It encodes CASSLSALQESSYEQYF.

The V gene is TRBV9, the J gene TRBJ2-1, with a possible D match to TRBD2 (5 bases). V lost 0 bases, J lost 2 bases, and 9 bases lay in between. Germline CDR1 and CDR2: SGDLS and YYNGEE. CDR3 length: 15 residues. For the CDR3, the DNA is TGTGCCAGCAGCGTAGCCGGGAACACCTACAATGAGCAGTTCTTC. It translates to CASSVAGNTYNEQFF.

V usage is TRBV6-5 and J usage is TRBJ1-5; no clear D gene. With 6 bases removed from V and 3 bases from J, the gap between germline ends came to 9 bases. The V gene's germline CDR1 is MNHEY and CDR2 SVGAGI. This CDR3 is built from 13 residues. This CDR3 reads CASSDVLNQPQHF. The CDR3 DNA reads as TGTGCCAGCAGCGACGTACTCAATCAGCCCCAGCATTTT.

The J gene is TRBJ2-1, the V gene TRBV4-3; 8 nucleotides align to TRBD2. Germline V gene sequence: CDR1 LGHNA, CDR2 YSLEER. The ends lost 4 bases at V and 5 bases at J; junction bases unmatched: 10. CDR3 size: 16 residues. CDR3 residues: CASSPDSGTFHNEQFF. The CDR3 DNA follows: TGCGCCAGCAGCCCGGATAGCGGGACCTTTCACAATGAGCAGTTCTTC.

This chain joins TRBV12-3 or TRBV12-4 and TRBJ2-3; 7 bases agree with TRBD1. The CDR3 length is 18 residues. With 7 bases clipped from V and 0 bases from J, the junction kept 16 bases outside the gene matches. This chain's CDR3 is CASNGASDRDTSTDTQYF. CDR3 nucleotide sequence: TGTGCCAGCAACGGCGCCTCAGACAGGGACACGAGCACAGATACGCAGTATTTT.

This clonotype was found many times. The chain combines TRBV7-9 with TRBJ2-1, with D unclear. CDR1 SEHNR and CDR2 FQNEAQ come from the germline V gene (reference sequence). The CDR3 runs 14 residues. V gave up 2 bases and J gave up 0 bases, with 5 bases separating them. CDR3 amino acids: CASSLPSSYNEQFF. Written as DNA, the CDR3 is TGTGCCAGCAGCTTACCAAGCTCCTACAATGAGCAGTTCTTC.

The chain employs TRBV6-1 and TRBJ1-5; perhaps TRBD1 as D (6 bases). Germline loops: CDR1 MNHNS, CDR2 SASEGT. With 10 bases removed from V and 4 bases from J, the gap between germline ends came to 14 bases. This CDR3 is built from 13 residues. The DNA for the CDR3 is TGTGCCACCTCGGACAGAATTAATCAGCCCCAGCATTTT. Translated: CATSDRINQPQHF.

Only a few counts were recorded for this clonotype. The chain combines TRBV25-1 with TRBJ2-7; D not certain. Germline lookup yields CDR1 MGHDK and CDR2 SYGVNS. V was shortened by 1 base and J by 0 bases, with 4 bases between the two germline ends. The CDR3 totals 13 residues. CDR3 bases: TGTGCCAGCAGTGAATTAGGCTCCTACGAGCAGTACTTC. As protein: CASSELGSYEQYF.

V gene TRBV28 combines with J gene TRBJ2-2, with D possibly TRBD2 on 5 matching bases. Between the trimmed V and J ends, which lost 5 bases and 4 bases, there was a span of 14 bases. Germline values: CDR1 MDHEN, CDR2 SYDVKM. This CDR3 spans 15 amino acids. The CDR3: CASSGSGLSTGELFF. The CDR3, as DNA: TGTGCCAGCAGTGGTTCCGGACTGAGCACCGGGGAGCTGTTTTTT.

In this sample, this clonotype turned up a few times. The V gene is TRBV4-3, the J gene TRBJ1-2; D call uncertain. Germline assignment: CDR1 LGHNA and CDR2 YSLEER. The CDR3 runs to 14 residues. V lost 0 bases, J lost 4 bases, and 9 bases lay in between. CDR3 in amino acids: CASSQDEAVYGYTF. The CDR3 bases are TGCGCCAGCAGCCAAGATGAGGCCGTCTATGGCTACACCTTC.

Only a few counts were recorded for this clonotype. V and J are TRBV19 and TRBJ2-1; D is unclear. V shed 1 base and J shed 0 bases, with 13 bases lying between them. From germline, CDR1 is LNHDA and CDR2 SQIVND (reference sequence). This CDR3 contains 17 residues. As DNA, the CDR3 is TGTGCCAGTAGTATAGTAACAGTCCCGGACTCCTACAATGAGCAGTTCTTC. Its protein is CASSIVTVPDSYNEQFF. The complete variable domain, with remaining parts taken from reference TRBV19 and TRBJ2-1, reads DGGITQSPKYLFRKEGQNVTLSCEQNLNHDAMYWYRQDPGQGLRLIYYSQIVNDFQKGDIAEGYSVSREKKESFPLTVTSAQKNPTAFYLCASSIVTVPDSYNEQFFGPGTRLTVL.